This TCR beta chain was sequenced during a study of identical twins. General study findings and limits: Insertion counts were lower in abundant cord blood beta clonotypes, a trend that memory repertoires did not show.

This clonotype occurred a few times. Its matching antigen is unknown. The CDR3 is 17 amino acids. With 5 bases removed from V and 0 bases from J, the gap between germline ends came to 14 bases. TCRdb analysed the 5' RACE reads with MiXCR anew, one entry per CDR3 protein. The repertoire holds about 220,000 distinct CDR3 sequences, about 7.5% seen once, with roughly 2% in the top ten. These data were also reused for a study on yellow fever vaccine responses in identical twins.

Sequencing used memory (CD45RO+) T cells sorted from blood. The sequence was collected from a woman between 18 and 29 years old in good health. The chain couples TRBV12-3 or TRBV12-4 to TRBJ2-6; D unclear. Here the CDR3 DNA reads TGTGCCAGCAGTCGGACCGGACGCCTCTCTGGGGCCAACGTCCTGACTTTC. Amino acid sequence: CASSRTGRLSGANVLTF.